The 24 T cell receptor beta chains below all came from one sample that was sequenced in a study of beta chain features in type 1 diabetes. The authors reverse transcribed all of the isolated RNA, so sequencing captured expressed TCRB transcripts. The protocol was immunoSEQ multiplex PCR, while the TCRdb copy is restricted to in-frame clones and leaves out a portion. The sample lists about 150,000 clones, 11% seen once, with over 2% in the top ten. What was sequenced was central memory CD4+ T cells from blood. All receptors come from a man aged 18 to 29 in good health.

The V and J genes are TRBV11-2 and TRBJ1-6; D is perhaps TRBD1 (5 bases). The germline V gene has CDR1 SGHAT and CDR2 FQNNGV. This CDR3 contains 17 residues. V was cut by 5 bases and J by 0 bases, with 14 bases left in between. The DNA of the CDR3 is TGTGCCAGCAGCCGCGGGGGGGATAGCTCCTATAATTCACCCCTCCACTTT. This sequence encodes CASSRGGDSSYNSPLHF. The full variable domain, completed using reference TRBV11-2 and TRBJ1-6, is EAGVAQSPRYKIIEKRQSVAFWCNPISGHATLYWYQQILGQGPKLLIQFQNNGVVDDSQLPKDRFSAERLKGVDSTLKIQPAKLEDSAVYLCASSRGGDSSYNSPLHFGNGTRLTVT.

The chain is built from TRBV7-9 and TRBJ2-5; weak D call: TRBD2 (5 bases). CDR1 and CDR2 from the germline V gene are SEHNR and FQNEAQ (reference sequence). Between the trimmed V and J ends, which lost 4 bases and 1 base, there was a span of 16 bases. This CDR3 comprises 16 residues. This CDR3 is CASSSDVMRVQETQYF. The CDR3, as DNA: TGTGCCAGCAGCTCAGACGTCATGAGGGTCCAAGAGACCCAGTACTTC.

In this sample, this clone turned up a few times. The chain combines TRBV7-2 with TRBJ2-3; no clear D gene. The V gene lost 2 bases and the J gene lost 5 bases, with 8 bases spanning the gap. Per germline, CDR1 SGHTA and CDR2 FQGNSA. The CDR3 runs to 13 residues. Here the CDR3 reads CASSLNRQDTQYF. CDR3 in DNA: TGTGCCAGCAGCTTAAATCGGCAAGATACGCAGTATTTT.

This clone came up a few times. The chain combines TRBV5-8 with TRBJ1-2; 7 bases are shared with TRBD1. The V gene's germline CDR1 is SGHTS and CDR2 YDEGEE. CDR3 length equals 13 residues. V dropped 4 bases and J dropped 8; count of bases not matched to a gene: 8. The CDR3 nucleotides read TGTGCCAGCAGCAAGGGACAGAACGGCGGCTACACCTTC. As protein: CASSKGQNGGYTF.

This clone has more than one count but fewer than ten. The V and J genes are TRBV14 and TRBJ2-2; D ambiguous. CDR3 length: 17 residues. Germline-derived CDR1 and CDR2 are SGHDN and FVKESK. Trimming removed 0 bases at V and 6 bases at J, with 17 bases between. The CDR3 spells CASSQDEYQSGPGELFF. For the CDR3, the DNA is TGTGCCAGCAGCCAAGACGAGTATCAGTCGGGCCCCGGGGAGCTGTTTTTT.

The chain recombines TRBV28 with TRBJ1-1; no clear D gene. Trimming pared 4 bases from V and 1 base from J, leaving 16 bases between. The CDR3 has 16 amino acids. Per germline, CDR1 MDHEN and CDR2 SYDVKM. CDR3 amino acids: CASSSPTGWRNTEAFF. The CDR3 DNA sequence: TGTGCCAGCAGTTCCCCGACGGGTTGGAGGAACACTGAAGCTTTCTTT. Drawing the rest from reference TRBV28 and TRBJ1-1, the complete variable domain is DVKVTQSSRYLVKRTGEKVFLECVQDMDHENMFWYRQDPGLGLRLIYFSYDVKMKEKGDIPEGYSVSREKKERFSLILESASTNQTSMYLCASSSPTGWRNTEAFFGQGTRLTVV.

This clone was seen more than once but under ten times. The rearrangement links TRBV5-1 to TRBJ1-1; a possible D gene is TRBD1 (5 bases). Germline V gene sequence: CDR1 SGHRS, CDR2 YFSETQ. This CDR3 region has 15 residues. The germline V and J ends were trimmed by 4 bases and 4 bases, with 17 bases remaining between them. For the CDR3, the DNA is TGCGCCAGCAGCCCCAGGGTCGTCTCCAGCACTGAAGCTTTCTTT. The encoded protein is CASSPRVVSSTEAFF.

This clone occurred a few times. The gene calls are TRBV5-4 and TRBJ2-7; 8 bases line up with TRBD1. CDR1 is SGHNT and CDR2 is YYREEE in the germline V gene (reference sequence). This CDR3 contains 14 residues. V lost 6 bases and J lost 2; bases outside the gene matches: 7. CDR3 loop: CASKLDRVTYEQYF. CDR3 coding DNA: TGTGCCAGCAAGCTGGACAGGGTCACCTACGAGCAGTACTTC.

This sequence joins TRBV9 and TRBJ2-1; perhaps TRBD1 as D (5 bases). In germline, CDR1 is SGDLS, CDR2 YYNGEE. This CDR3 is built from 14 residues. Trimming took 0 bases from V and 8 from J, leaving 12 bases between them. Written as DNA, the CDR3 is TGTGCCAGCAGCGTAGAGGTGGGGCGGCATGAGCAGTTCTTC. Its translation is CASSVEVGRHEQFF.

This clone was detected only a few times. The V call is TRBV30, the J call TRBJ2-2; 7 bases fit TRBD1. The length of the CDR3 is 16 residues. Germline lookup yields CDR1 GTSNPN and CDR2 SVGIG (reference sequence). After removal of 2 bases from V and 1 base from J, the junction contained 7 bases not matched to a gene. The CDR3 spells CAWSRRTGQNTGELFF. For the CDR3, the DNA is TGTGCCTGGAGTCGTCGGACAGGCCAGAACACCGGGGAGCTGTTTTTT. The whole variable domain, remainder taken from reference TRBV30 and TRBJ2-2, is SQTIHQWPATLVQPVGSPLSLECTVEGTSNPNLYWYRQAAGRGLQLLFYSVGIGQISSEVPQNLSASRPQDRQFILSSKKLLLSDSGFYLCAWSRRTGQNTGELFFGEGSRLTVL.

This clone was seen a handful of times. The rearrangement uses TRBV11-2 and TRBJ1-5, with D hard to call. This CDR3 region has 14 residues. Germline CDR1 and CDR2: SGHAT and FQNNGV. Deletions cut 5 bases from V and 2 bases from J, with 10 bases between. The CDR3 loop reads CASSLLGGNQPQHF. Here the CDR3 DNA reads TGTGCCAGCAGCCTCCTGGGAGGCAATCAGCCCCAGCATTTT.

The gene calls are TRBV11-2 and TRBJ2-2; D is perhaps TRBD2 (6 bases). The CDR3 sequence is 15 residues long. The V end was cut by 3 bases, the J end by 5 bases, with 13 bases between. Looked up from germline, CDR1 is SGHAT and CDR2 is FQNNGV. In DNA, the CDR3 is TGTGCCAGCAGCTTTCGGGAGAACCCGACCGGGGAGCTGTTTTTT. It specifies CASSFRENPTGELFF.

This clone was counted only a few times. The chain is built from TRBV7-9 and TRBJ1-2; tentatively, D is TRBD1 (5 bases). V shed 2 bases and J shed 2 bases, with 6 bases lying between them. CDR3 length equals 13 residues. Germline V gene lookup returns CDR1 SEHNR and CDR2 FQNEAQ (reference sequence). The CDR3 DNA sequence: TGTGCCAGCAGCTTACAGGGAAACTATGGCTACACCTTC. Its protein is CASSLQGNYGYTF. The variable domain in full, with the rest retrieved from reference TRBV7-9 and TRBJ1-2, is DTGVSQNPRHKITKRGQNVTFRCDPISEHNRLYWYRQTLGQGPEFLTYFQNEAQLEKSRLLSDRFSAERPKGSFSTLEIQRTEQGDSAMYLCASSLQGNYGYTFGSGTRLTVV.

CDR3 amino acids: CASSHRDRVENIQYF. The CDR3 DNA reads TGTGCCAGCAGCCATCGGGACAGGGTGGAAAACATTCAGTACTTC. This chain links TRBV4-2 with TRBJ2-4, with 9 nucleotides matching TRBD1. V was clipped by 3 bases and J by 5 bases; unmatched bases: 5. Germline CDR1 is LGHNA and CDR2 is YNFKEQ. The CDR3 contains 15 residues.

The table lists this clone with a few counts. The V gene is TRBV4-3, the J gene TRBJ2-7, with D hard to call. V was clipped by 2 bases and J by 3 bases, with 8 bases between them. From germline, CDR1 is LGHNA and CDR2 YSLEER. The length of the CDR3 is 13 residues. The CDR3 DNA sequence: TGCGCCAGCAGCCAACAAAGATACTACGAGCAGTACTTC. Translation: CASSQQRYYEQYF.

This clone has more than one count but fewer than ten. The chain is built from TRBV7-2 and TRBJ2-5; D is unresolved. Trimming left V 2 bases short and J 5 bases short, with 9 bases between. Germline lookup yields CDR1 SGHTA and CDR2 FQGNSA. This CDR3 spans 13 amino acids. CDR3 residues: CASSLHAEETQYF. In DNA form, the CDR3 reads TGTGCCAGCAGCTTACACGCAGAGGAGACCCAGTACTTC.

The J gene is TRBJ2-5, the V gene TRBV2; 8 bases line up with TRBD1. J lost 5 bases, V lost 6 bases, and 5 bases had no gene match. CDR1 is SNHLY, CDR2 FYNNEI, per germline. The CDR3 spans 13 residues. The CDR3 region has the DNA TGTGCCAGCAGACGGGACAGGACGGAGACCCAGTACTTC. It encodes CASRRDRTETQYF.

This clone was seen more than once but under ten times. The V and J genes are TRBV7-3 and TRBJ2-1; 7 nucleotides line up with TRBD2. The CDR3 consists of 13 residues. Trimming at V came to 5 bases and at J to 14 bases, leaving 12 bases not matched to a gene. Germline values: CDR1 SGHTA, CDR2 FQGTGA. CDR3 nucleotides: TGTGCCAGCAGCCTCTCCGCGCGCGGGAGCGAGTTCTTC. The encoded protein is CASSLSARGSEFF.

This clone was observed a few times. The CDR3 DNA is TGTGCCAGCAGCCCCCGGACAGGGGTCGAGCAGTTCTTC. It specifies CASSPRTGVEQFF. This chain joins TRBV5-4 and TRBJ2-1, with 9 positions matching TRBD1. The CDR3 runs 13 residues. J gave up 10 bases and V 4 bases, and 6 bases lay outside the gene matches. CDR1 and CDR2 (germline): SGHNT, YYREEE (reference sequence).

The table lists this clone with a few counts. The CDR3 sequence is CASSPRQGAGGETQYF. DNA for the CDR3: TGTGCCAGCAGCCCCCGACAGGGGGCTGGTGGAGAGACCCAGTACTTC. J is TRBJ2-5 and V is TRBV7-2; 10 nucleotides match TRBD1. The CDR3 spans 16 residues. V dropped 5 bases and J dropped 4; count of bases not matched to a gene: 10. Germline assignment: CDR1 SGHTA and CDR2 FQGNSA.

The sample holds a few counts of this clone. V usage is TRBV4-3 and J usage is TRBJ2-1; TRBD2 matches 8 bases. Unmatched junction bases numbered 22, after V lost 0 bases and J lost 6 bases. Per the germline V gene, CDR1 is LGHNA and CDR2 is YSLEER. CDR3 size: 21 residues. The CDR3 reads CASSQDRNRDYFGTRGNEQFF. The CDR3, as DNA: TGCGCCAGCAGCCAAGATAGGAACAGGGATTATTTCGGGACTAGGGGCAATGAGCAGTTCTTC.

This clone was picked up a small number of times. The J gene is TRBJ2-4, the V gene TRBV30, with D unresolved. There are 15 residues in the CDR3. Germline loops: CDR1 GTSNPN, CDR2 SVGIG (reference sequence). V was pared by 3 bases and J by 0 bases, with 12 bases between. The CDR3 DNA sequence: TGTGCCTGGAGAGGAAGCGAAGTAGCCAAAAACATTCAGTACTTC. This translates into CAWRGSEVAKNIQYF.

Only a few counts were recorded for this clone. The chain links TRBV9 to TRBJ1-1; a weak D match, TRBD1 (6 bases). V lost 2 bases and J lost 5, with 16 bases in between. Per the germline V gene, CDR1 is SGDLS and CDR2 is YYNGEE. The length of the CDR3 is 15 residues. CDR3 region: CASSVRGGWDTEAFF. Here the CDR3 DNA reads TGTGCCAGCAGCGTCAGAGGGGGTTGGGATACTGAAGCTTTCTTT.

The V call is TRBV11-2, the J call TRBJ2-2, with D perhaps matching TRBD2 (6 bases). From germline, CDR1 is SGHAT and CDR2 FQNNGV. V was clipped by 2 bases and J by 1 base, with 8 bases between them. CDR3 length: 15 amino acids. The CDR3 loop reads CASSLPSVNTGELFF. CDR3 coding DNA: TGTGCCAGCAGCTTACCTAGCGTGAACACCGGGGAGCTGTTTTTT.